The 24 T cell receptor beta chains listed next were all sequenced from one sample in a study of CD8 T cells in ankylosing spondylitis. Via MiXCR, TCRdb re-called the 5' RACE reads, giving one row per CDR3 protein. The sample gives 150,000 or so distinct CDR3 sequences, around 17% of which show up once; around 7.6% is in the top ten. The sample was blood, either unsorted or a sorted T cell fraction (not recorded which). The receptor source for this set is a male donor with ankylosing spondylitis or in good health (not recorded which).

This clonotype was seen a few times. This sequence joins TRBV7-8 and TRBJ2-2, with 9 bases lining up with TRBD1. The CDR3 is made up of 17 amino acids. Looked up from germline, CDR1 is SGHVS and CDR2 is FQNEAQ. After removal of 6 bases from V and 0 bases from J, the junction contained 8 bases not matched to a gene. The DNA for the CDR3 is TGTGCCAGCAGTTTAAGACGGACAGGGGCGAACACCGGGGAGCTGTTTTTT. Translated: CASSLRRTGANTGELFF.

This clonotype showed up just a few times. The chain joins TRBV7-2 to TRBJ2-4; possibly TRBD1 for D (5 bases). Germline V CDR1 and CDR2: SGHTA, FQGNSA. There are 14 residues in the CDR3. V shed 6 bases and J shed 0 bases, with 9 bases lying between them. CDR3 residues: CASRPQGAKNIQYF. The CDR3 DNA reads as TGTGCCAGCAGACCTCAGGGAGCCAAAAACATTCAGTACTTC.

This clonotype was seen only a few times. The chain recombines TRBV20-1 with TRBJ2-3, with D possibly being TRBD1 (7 bases). Trimming took 5 bases from V and 4 from J, leaving 16 bases between them. The CDR3 has 14 amino acids. In germline, CDR1 is DFQATT, CDR2 SNEGSKA (reference sequence). Here the CDR3 reads CSAGGTVLSDTQYF. The CDR3 coding sequence is TGCAGTGCTGGGGGGACAGTCCTATCAGATACGCAGTATTTT.

This clonotype was observed many times. The V call is TRBV10-3, the J call TRBJ1-1; D is unclear. Trimming removed 8 bases from V and 6 bases from J, with 10 bases in between. Germline V lookup: CDR1 ENHRY, CDR2 SYGVKD. This CDR3 comprises 11 residues. This CDR3 is CAIEDGAEAFF. The DNA for the CDR3 is TGTGCCATCGAGGACGGAGCTGAAGCTTTCTTT.

This clonotype has ten or more counts. This chain connects TRBV20-1 to TRBJ2-7; D is unclear. Trimming took 0 bases from V and 1 from J, leaving 10 bases between them. The CDR3 extends over 14 amino acids. The V gene's germline CDR1 is DFQATT and CDR2 SNEGSKA (reference sequence). The DNA of the CDR3 is TGCAGTGCTAGAGATGGACGAGCGTCCTACGAGCAGTACTTC. This gives the protein CSARDGRASYEQYF.

This clonotype was recorded at least ten times. The chain links TRBV7-6 to TRBJ2-5, with D tentatively TRBD2 (5 bases). V lost 1 base to trimming and J lost 4 bases, with 13 bases between them. This CDR3 is 15 amino acids long. Looked up from germline, CDR1 is SGHVS and CDR2 is FNYEAQ. CDR3 sequence reads: CASSLGGTEGETQYF. DNA of the CDR3: TGTGCCAGCAGCTTAGGCGGCACCGAGGGAGAGACCCAGTACTTC.

This clonotype has only one observation. The chain joins TRBV5-1 to TRBJ2-2, with 7 bases identical to TRBD1. CDR3 length equals 15 residues. CDR1 and CDR2 (germline): SGHRS, YFSETQ. V was pared by 4 bases and J by 4 bases, with 7 bases of the junction left unmatched. The CDR3 is CASSPRTGPTGELFF. The DNA of the CDR3 is TGCGCCAGCAGCCCTAGGACAGGACCCACCGGGGAGCTGTTTTTT.

This chain links TRBV6-2 or TRBV6-3 with TRBJ2-2, with 13 bases identical to TRBD2. Germline V gene data show CDR1 as MNHEY and CDR2 as SVGEGT. The J segment lost 4 bases and the V segment lost 2 bases, leaving 10 bases of the junction unmatched. The CDR3 runs to 19 residues. This CDR3 is CASSYAGLAGPSGTGELFF. The CDR3 DNA reads TGTGCCAGCAGTTACGCGGGACTAGCGGGACCGTCGGGCACCGGGGAGCTGTTTTTT.

The V gene is TRBV29-1, the J gene TRBJ2-1; D is perhaps TRBD2 (6 bases). CDR3 length equals 14 residues. Trimming stripped 6 bases from V and 0 bases from J, with 12 bases between. Germline V lookup: CDR1 SQVTM, CDR2 ANQGSEA. Here the CDR3 reads CSVPRGSSYNEQFF. CDR3 bases: TGCAGCGTCCCCCGGGGGAGCTCCTACAATGAGCAGTTCTTC.

This sequence joins TRBV29-1 and TRBJ2-1, with D possibly being TRBD1 or TRBD2 (5 bases each). V was clipped by 6 bases and J by 0 bases, with 9 bases between them. The CDR3 is 13 residues long. The germline V gene encodes CDR1 SQVTM and CDR2 ANQGSEA. CDR3 protein: CSVLGDSYNEQFF. In DNA form, the CDR3 reads TGCAGCGTCTTGGGGGACTCCTACAATGAGCAGTTCTTC.

This clonotype was recorded a few times. J is TRBJ1-2 and V is TRBV5-5; 7 bases are a match to TRBD1. CDR1 and CDR2 (germline): SGHKS, YYEKEE (reference sequence). V dropped 4 bases and J dropped 1; count of bases not matched to a gene: 4. There are 14 residues in the CDR3. The chain's CDR3 is CASSRGDSNYGYTF. In DNA, the CDR3 is TGTGCCAGCAGCAGGGGGGACAGTAACTATGGCTACACCTTC.

Worth noting for this clonotype: This may come from a read error, since a much larger clone is one base off. This chain joins TRBV29-1 and TRBJ2-5; TRBD1 agrees at 7 bases. Germline-derived CDR1 and CDR2 are SQVTM and ANQGSEA. This CDR3 has 15 residues. The CDR3 here is CSVWPGQSLQEAQYF. The CDR3, as DNA: TGCAGCGTTTGGCCGGGACAGAGCTTGCAAGAGGCCCAGTACTTC.

The sample holds a few counts of this clonotype. The chain recombines TRBV28 with TRBJ2-5; 9 nucleotides line up with TRBD1. With 8 bases clipped from V and 6 bases from J, the junction kept 7 bases outside the gene matches. Germline V CDR1 and CDR2: MDHEN, SYDVKM. This CDR3 comprises 13 residues. CDR3: CASLDRGSKTQYF. The CDR3 DNA is TGTGCCAGCCTCGACAGGGGGTCGAAGACCCAGTACTTC.

This clonotype was picked up many times. This rearrangement joins TRBV29-1 to TRBJ2-3, with TRBD2 matching over 7 bases. This CDR3 has 12 residues. Per germline, CDR1 SQVTM and CDR2 ANQGSEA. V shed 5 bases and J 8 bases; nucleotides not matched to a gene: 7. The CDR3 coding sequence is TGCAGCGTTAGACCGGGGGAGGGTACGCAGTATTTT. It yields the protein CSVRPGEGTQYF.

As regards this clonotype: Possible read error: a much larger clone is one base away. This chain uses TRBV5-6 with TRBJ2-7, with a weak D call TRBD1 (5 bases). The CDR3 contains 13 residues. Looked up from germline, CDR1 is SGHDT and CDR2 is YYEEEE. CDR3 DNA: TGTGCCAGCAGCTCACAGGCGTTGTACGAGCGGTACTTC. Its translation is CASSSQALYERYF.

This clonotype was observed many times. The chain joins TRBV9 to TRBJ2-1; 10 bases are shared with TRBD2. This CDR3 region has 15 residues. Germline trimming cut 4 bases from V and 9 bases from J; bases unmatched to any gene: 10. Per the germline V gene, CDR1 is SGDLS and CDR2 is YYNGEE. CDR3 DNA sequence: TGTGCCAGCAGCCCGTCGGGACTAGCGACTACTGAGCAGTTCTTC. It specifies CASSPSGLATTEQFF.

A word on this clonotype: A read error may produce the germline difference seen at one junction end. The CDR3 reads CCARSLGETSGANVLTF. In DNA, the CDR3 is TGCTGTGCTAGAAGTTTAGGGGAGACCTCTGGGGCCAACGTCCTGACTTTC. The gene calls are TRBV20-1 and TRBJ2-6; D is tentatively TRBD1 or TRBD2 (5 bases each). Per germline, CDR1 DFQATT and CDR2 SNEGSKA (reference sequence). The CDR3 spans 17 residues.

This clonotype was counted between two and nine times. The J gene is TRBJ2-7, the V gene TRBV29-1; tentatively, D is TRBD2 (5 bases). Germline assignment: CDR1 SQVTM and CDR2 ANQGSEA. CDR3 length: 13 amino acids. V lost 7 bases to trimming and J lost 3 bases, with 16 bases between them. The CDR3 sequence is CSAQTGFDYEQYF. The DNA for the CDR3 is TGCAGCGCCCAAACGGGGTTCGACTACGAGCAGTACTTC.

V and J are TRBV20-1 and TRBJ2-1, with 8 bases that match TRBD2. After removal of 2 bases from V and 0 bases from J, the junction contained 3 bases not matched to a gene. Germline lookup yields CDR1 DFQATT and CDR2 SNEGSKA (reference sequence). The CDR3 is 15 residues long. CDR3 residues: CSARLLAGSYNEQFF. The CDR3 nucleotides are TGCAGTGCTAGACTCCTAGCGGGCTCCTACAATGAGCAGTTCTTC.

This clonotype occurred once. A read error may be the cause here, since a much bigger clone is one base away. The rearrangement joins TRBV6-2 or TRBV6-3 to TRBJ2-3; D gene ambiguous. The germline V gene encodes CDR1 MNHEY and CDR2 SVGEGT. The length of the CDR3 is 13 residues. The CDR3: CASNYRPSDTQYF. The CDR3 DNA reads TGTGCCAGCAATTACCGTCCTTCAGATACGCAGTATTTT.

This clonotype came up many times. This chain connects TRBV5-1 to TRBJ1-2; no clear D. The CDR3 runs to 14 residues. Germline loops: CDR1 SGHRS, CDR2 YFSETQ. Between the trimmed V and J ends, which lost 4 bases and 0 bases, there was a span of 10 bases. The CDR3 spells CASSPGGTNYGYTF. The CDR3 coding sequence is TGCGCCAGCAGCCCGGGAGGGACTAACTATGGCTACACCTTC.

The rearrangement uses TRBV20-1 and TRBJ1-2, with a possible D match to TRBD1 (6 bases). There are 12 residues in the CDR3. Trimming left V 5 bases short and J 2 bases short, with 9 bases between. Germline CDR1 DFQATT, CDR2 SNEGSKA (reference sequence). Written as DNA, the CDR3 is TGCAGTGCTTTCCAGGGGAACTATGGCTACACCTTC. Its protein product is CSAFQGNYGYTF.

This clonotype occurred many times. The V call is TRBV20-1, the J call TRBJ2-1, with unresolved D. Germline loops: CDR1 DFQATT, CDR2 SNEGSKA (reference sequence). The CDR3 contains 14 residues. Trimming left V 3 bases short and J 0 bases short, with 9 bases between. Here the CDR3 reads CSASGLSSYNEQFF. CDR3 DNA sequence: TGCAGTGCTAGCGGCCTCTCCTCCTACAATGAGCAGTTCTTC.

This clonotype was observed a few times. The rearrangement joins TRBV2 to TRBJ2-5; D possibly corresponds to TRBD2 (5 bases). CDR3 size: 13 residues. V was shortened by 4 bases and J by 5 bases, with 11 bases between the two germline ends. In germline, CDR1 is SNHLY, CDR2 FYNNEI. The CDR3 protein is CASSVIALETQYF. CDR3 coding DNA: TGTGCCAGCAGTGTAATAGCGCTGGAGACCCAGTACTTC.